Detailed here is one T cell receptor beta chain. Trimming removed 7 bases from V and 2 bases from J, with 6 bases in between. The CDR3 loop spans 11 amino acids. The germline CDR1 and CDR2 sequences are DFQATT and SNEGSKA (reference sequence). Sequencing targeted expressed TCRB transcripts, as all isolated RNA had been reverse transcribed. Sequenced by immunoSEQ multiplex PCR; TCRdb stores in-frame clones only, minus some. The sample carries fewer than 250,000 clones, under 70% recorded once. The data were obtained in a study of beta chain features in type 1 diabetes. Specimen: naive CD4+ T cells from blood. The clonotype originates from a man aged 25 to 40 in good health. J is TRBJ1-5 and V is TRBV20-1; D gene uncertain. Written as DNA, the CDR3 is TGCAGTGTGGTTGGCAATCAGCCCCAGCATTTT. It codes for CSVVGNQPQHF.